The 9 T cell receptor beta chains listed next were all sequenced from one sample in a study of long-term antiretroviral therapy in people with HIV. An immunoSEQ assay, version v3.0, was performed at survey level. Method: immunoSEQ multiplex PCR; TCRdb's copy keeps in-frame clones and lacks some. Here the sample spans 30,000 to 40,000 clones, 70% to 90% being singletons. The specimen was unsorted PBMCs, collected 1.1 years after starting antiretroviral therapy. The receptors were sampled from a man aged 18 to 30 with HIV.

The rearrangement links TRBV27 to TRBJ2-1; 14 bases map to TRBD2. The CDR3 runs 16 residues. Trimming cost V 1 base and J 10 bases; bases outside gene matches: 6. CDR1 is MNHEY and CDR2 is SMNVEV in the germline V gene (reference sequence). The CDR3 loop reads CASSLLTSGGAGEQFF. The CDR3 DNA reads as TGTGCCAGCAGTTTATTGACTAGCGGGGGGGCCGGGGAGCAGTTCTTC.

The J gene is TRBJ2-3, the V gene TRBV5-1, with D perhaps matching TRBD1 or TRBD2 (5 bases each). The CDR3 sequence is 14 residues long. Per germline, CDR1 SGHRS and CDR2 YFSETQ. Trimming stripped 4 bases from V and 4 bases from J, with 13 bases between. The CDR3 nucleotides read TGCGCCAGCAGCATGGGGACCAACGCAGATACGCAGTATTTT. Amino acid sequence: CASSMGTNADTQYF.

The chain uses TRBV5-1 and TRBJ2-2; 8 bases align to TRBD2. Germline CDR1 and CDR2: SGHRS and YFSETQ. Trimming took 3 bases from V and 0 from J; bases not matched to a gene: 4. The CDR3 runs 16 residues. The CDR3: CASSSTSDANTGELFF. The CDR3 nucleotides read TGCGCCAGCAGCTCGACTAGCGACGCGAACACCGGGGAGCTGTTTTTT.

J is TRBJ2-1 and V is TRBV4-3; D unresolved. The CDR3 loop spans 14 amino acids. Germline V gene sequence: CDR1 LGHNA, CDR2 YSLEER. Trimming left V 0 bases short and J 9 bases short, with 12 bases between. CDR3 in amino acids: CASSQDPAFAEQFF. The CDR3 bases are TGCGCCAGCAGCCAAGATCCCGCCTTTGCTGAGCAGTTCTTC.

The rearrangement uses TRBV19 and TRBJ2-7, with TRBD1 matching 7 bases. V gave up 1 base and J gave up 4 bases; unmatched junction bases: 4. Germline assignment: CDR1 LNHDA and CDR2 SQIVND (reference sequence). The CDR3 sequence is 14 residues long. The CDR3 region is CASSIVPGGYEQYF. CDR3 DNA sequence: TGTGCCAGTAGTATAGTGCCAGGGGGATACGAGCAGTACTTC.

The J gene is TRBJ1-5, the V gene TRBV30; D may be TRBD1 (5 bases). The CDR3 has 15 amino acids. In germline, CDR1 is GTSNPN, CDR2 SVGIG (reference sequence). Trimming removed 2 bases at V and 0 bases at J, with 11 bases between. CDR3 bases: TGTGCCTGGAGTAGGCCGGGACTTAGCAATCAGCCCCAGCATTTT. Amino acids: CAWSRPGLSNQPQHF.

V usage is TRBV7-9 and J usage is TRBJ2-1; 12 bases are a match to TRBD1. The V gene's germline CDR1 is SEHNR and CDR2 FQNEAQ (reference sequence). The CDR3 is made up of 16 amino acids. Unmatched junction bases numbered 10, after V lost 5 bases and J lost 8 bases. The CDR3 spells CASSILGQGAYHEQFF. The CDR3 DNA follows: TGTGCCAGCAGCATATTGGGACAGGGGGCGTACCATGAGCAGTTCTTC.

The chain carries TRBV18 and TRBJ2-7; a possible D gene is TRBD2 (6 bases). CDR1 and CDR2 (germline): KGHSH, LQKENI. V dropped 0 bases and J dropped 3 bases, with 9 bases sitting between them. This CDR3 region has 14 residues. The CDR3 region has the DNA TGTGCCAGCTCACCACCGGAGGGAAGCTACGAGCAGTACTTC. Translating it yields CASSPPEGSYEQYF.

The chain links TRBV2 to TRBJ2-1; 9 bases map to TRBD1. Germline-derived CDR1 and CDR2 are SNHLY and FYNNEI. V was pared by 5 bases and J by 9 bases, with 11 bases of the junction left unmatched. This CDR3 spans 15 amino acids. The CDR3 is CASSLPGQGRSEQFF. CDR3 coding DNA: TGTGCCAGCAGTCTCCCGGGACAGGGAAGAAGTGAGCAGTTCTTC. The whole variable domain, filled in from reference TRBV2 and TRBJ2-1, reads EPEVTQTPSHQVTQMGQEVILRCVPISNHLYFYWYRQILGQKVEFLVSFYNNEISEKSEIFDDQFSVERPDGSNFTLKIRSTKLEDSAMYFCASSLPGQGRSEQFFGPGTRLTVL.